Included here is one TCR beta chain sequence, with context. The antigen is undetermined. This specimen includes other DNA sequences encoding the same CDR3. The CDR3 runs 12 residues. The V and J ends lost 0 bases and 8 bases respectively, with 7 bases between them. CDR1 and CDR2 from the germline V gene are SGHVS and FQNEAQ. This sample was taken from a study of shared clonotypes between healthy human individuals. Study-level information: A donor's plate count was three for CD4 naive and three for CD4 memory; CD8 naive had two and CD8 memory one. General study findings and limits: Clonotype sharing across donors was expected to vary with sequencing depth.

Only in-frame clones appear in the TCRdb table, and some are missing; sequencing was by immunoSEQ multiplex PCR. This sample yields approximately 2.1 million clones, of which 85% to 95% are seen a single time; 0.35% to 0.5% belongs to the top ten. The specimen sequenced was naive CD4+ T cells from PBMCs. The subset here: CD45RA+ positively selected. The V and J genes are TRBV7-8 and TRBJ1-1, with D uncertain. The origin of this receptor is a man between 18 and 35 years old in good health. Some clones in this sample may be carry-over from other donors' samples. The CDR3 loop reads CASSLARSEAFF. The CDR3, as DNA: TGTGCCAGCAGCTTAGCGAGGTCCGAAGCTTTCTTT.